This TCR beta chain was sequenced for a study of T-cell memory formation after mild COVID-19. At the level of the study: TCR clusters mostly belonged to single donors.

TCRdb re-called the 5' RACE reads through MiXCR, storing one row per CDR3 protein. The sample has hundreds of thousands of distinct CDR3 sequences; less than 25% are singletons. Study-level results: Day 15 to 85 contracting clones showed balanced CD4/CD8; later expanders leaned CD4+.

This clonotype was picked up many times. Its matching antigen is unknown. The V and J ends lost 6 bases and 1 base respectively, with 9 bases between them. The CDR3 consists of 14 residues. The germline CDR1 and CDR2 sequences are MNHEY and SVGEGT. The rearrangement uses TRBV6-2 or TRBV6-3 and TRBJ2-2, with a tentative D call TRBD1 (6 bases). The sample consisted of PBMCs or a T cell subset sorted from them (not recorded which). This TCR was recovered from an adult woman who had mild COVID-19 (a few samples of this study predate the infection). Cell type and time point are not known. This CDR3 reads CASRSGQNTGELFF. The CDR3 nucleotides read TGTGCCAGCAGATCGGGACAGAACACCGGGGAGCTGTTTTTT.